This entry concerns a single T cell receptor (beta chain). Looked up from germline, CDR1 is SEHNR and CDR2 is FQNEAQ (reference sequence). The CDR3 length is 15 residues. V was clipped by 5 bases and J by 0 bases; unmatched bases: 3. Original handling: Amplification of reference gene primers was used by the study to estimate nucleated cell counts. Clones were sequenced by immunoSEQ multiplex PCR, and TCRdb holds only the in-frame ones, with some missing. D and trimming were read from the DNA, whereas the V and J calls and clone size are those reported in that table. The sample holds about 88,000 clones, approximately 90% seen once. The data were obtained in a study of blood T cell repertoires in COVID-19.

The sequenced sample was peripheral blood. V and J are TRBV7-9 and TRBJ2-1; 8 nucleotides line up with TRBD2. The sequence was obtained from a man aged 60 to 69 with acute or convalescent COVID-19. CDR3 in amino acids: CASSRTSNSYNEQFF. The CDR3 DNA sequence: TGTGCCAGCAGCCGGACTAGCAACTCCTACAATGAGCAGTTCTTC.